The source of this T cell receptor (beta chain) is a study of blood T cell repertoires in COVID-19. At the level of the study: Acute and convalescent COVID-19 samples came from the United States, Italy and Spain. Sources were T cells, B-cell-depleted T cells, or PBMCs; the material itself was cDNA or gDNA.

CDR3 length: 16 residues. V dropped 2 bases and J dropped 2; count of bases not matched to a gene: 6. Germline lookup yields CDR1 MNHEY and CDR2 SVGAGI. Original analysis: Counts of nucleated cells, estimated from reference gene primer amplification, were obtained. The assay was immunoSEQ multiplex PCR, and TCRdb's table has in-frame clones only and misses some. D and trimming were read from the DNA, whereas the V and J calls and clone size are those reported in that table. This table holds almost 70,000 clones, 88% found once. The specimen was peripheral blood. V and J are TRBV6-5 and TRBJ2-5, with TRBD1 identical over 9 bases. This receptor was taken from a woman aged 70-85 years with acute or convalescent COVID-19. CDR3 DNA: TGTGCCAGCAGTTACCACGGGACAGGGAGACAAGAGACCCAGTACTTC. It codes for CASSYHGTGRQETQYF.